This T cell receptor (beta chain) came from a study of blood T cell repertoires in COVID-19. In germline, CDR1 is SGHTA, CDR2 FQGNSA. This CDR3 comprises 15 residues. V was shortened by 6 bases and J by 0 bases, with 12 bases between the two germline ends. Repertoires were generated with immunoSEQ multiplex PCR, while TCRdb's copy carries only in-frame clones and drops some. The data contain about 97,000 clones, roughly 85% of them singletons. Sequences were obtained from peripheral blood. The chain uses TRBV7-2 and TRBJ2-4, with D possibly TRBD2 on 5 matching bases. This TCR was recovered from a man aged 50-59 years with active COVID-19. The CDR3 sequence: CASSWESLAKNIQYF. The CDR3 nucleotides read TGTGCCAGCAGTTGGGAGTCTCTAGCCAAAAACATTCAGTACTTC.